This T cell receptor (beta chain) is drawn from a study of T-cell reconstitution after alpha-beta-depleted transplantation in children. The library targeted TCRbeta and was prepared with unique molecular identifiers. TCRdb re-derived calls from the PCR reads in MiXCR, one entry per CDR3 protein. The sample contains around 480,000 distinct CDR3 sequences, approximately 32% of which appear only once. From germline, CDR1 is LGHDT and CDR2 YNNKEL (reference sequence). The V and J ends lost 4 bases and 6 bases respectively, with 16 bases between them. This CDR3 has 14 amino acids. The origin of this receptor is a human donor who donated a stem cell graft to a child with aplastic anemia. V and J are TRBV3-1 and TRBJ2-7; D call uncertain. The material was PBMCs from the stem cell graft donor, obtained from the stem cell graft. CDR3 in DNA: TGTGCCAGCAGCCCCCCACAAGCCCCCGGCGAGCAGTACGTC. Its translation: CASSPPQAPGEQYV.